A selection of T cell receptor beta chains follows, all from one sample in a study of blood T cell repertoires in COVID-19. Generated by immunoSEQ multiplex PCR, the TCRdb table keeps only in-frame clones and is missing some. This table holds some 40,000 clones, over 75% found once. The sequenced sample consisted of peripheral blood. These receptors came from an elderly woman with acute or convalescent COVID-19. Each CDR3 is given without its conserved first and last residue. Clone size appears in some rows only: once, few, many, or a class for an expanded clone.

few	TRBV5-4	TRBJ1-4	ASSDRDRGLTNEKLF
once	TRBV7-9	TRBJ1-2	ASSAQGQGTLGGYT
NA	TRBV11-3	TRBJ2-2	ASSLGGLADTGELF
NA	TRBV6-5	TRBJ1-2	ASNPRQGLSGYT
NA	TRBV6-6	TRBJ1-5	ASSTVQGARNQPQH
NA	TRBV20-1	TRBJ1-6	SASPPQGGTLSINSPLH
NA	TRBV18	TRBJ2-7	ASSRGQARSYEQY
NA	TRBV2	TRBJ1-6	ASNPLGRSSPLH
NA	TRBV7-8	TRBJ1-1	ASDPGTGRTEAF
NA	TRBV30	TRBJ1-4	AWSVRWGFEKLF
NA	TRBV7-6	TRBJ1-3	ASSSGQPGNTIY
NA	TRBV30	TRBJ2-7	AWGISSGEQY
NA	TRBV6-5	TRBJ2-7	ASSYSSDKSYEQY
NA	TRBV7-3	TRBJ1-1	ASSFSGGLNTEAF
NA	TRBV3-1/TRBV3-2	TRBJ2-1	ASSQGRAGNEQF
NA	TRBV30	TRBJ1-5	AWSVNFSNQPQH
NA	TRBV19	TRBJ1-2	ASRTQGQGLNYGYT
NA	TRBV3-1/TRBV3-2	TRBJ2-7	ASSQELAAYEQY
once	TRBV13	TRBJ2-3	ASSLRLAGGTDTQY
NA	TRBV19	TRBJ1-4	ASSPGGFEKLF
NA	TRBV19	TRBJ2-3	ASSASGTPTDTQY
NA	TRBV7-6	TRBJ2-5	ASSLIAGAPQETQY
NA	TRBV11-2	TRBJ2-2	ASSLNLGTGGGELF
NA	TRBV5-1	TRBJ2-3	ASSLQVQGTDTQY
NA	TRBV19	TRBJ1-4	ASSPLTHVGGNEKLF
few	TRBV5-1	TRBJ1-2	ASSLDHGQAIYT
NA	TRBV5-1	TRBJ2-3	ASSLDRQTTDTQY
NA	TRBV9	TRBJ1-2	ASRGQGRNYGYT
NA	TRBV25-1	TRBJ2-3	ASSEYIGGGSDTQY